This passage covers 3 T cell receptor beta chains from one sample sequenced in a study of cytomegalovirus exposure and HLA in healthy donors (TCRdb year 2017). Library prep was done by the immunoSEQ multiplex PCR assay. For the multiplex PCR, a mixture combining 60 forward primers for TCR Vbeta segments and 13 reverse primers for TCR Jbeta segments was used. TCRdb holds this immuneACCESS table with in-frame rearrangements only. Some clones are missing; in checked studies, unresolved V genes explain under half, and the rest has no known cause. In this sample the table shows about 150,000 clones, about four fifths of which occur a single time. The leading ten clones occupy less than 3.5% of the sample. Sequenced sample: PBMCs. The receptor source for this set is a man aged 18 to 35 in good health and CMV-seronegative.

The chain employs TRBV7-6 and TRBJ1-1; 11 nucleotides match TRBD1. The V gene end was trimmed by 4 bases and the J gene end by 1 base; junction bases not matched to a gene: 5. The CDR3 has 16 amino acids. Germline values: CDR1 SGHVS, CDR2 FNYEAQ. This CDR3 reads CASSSRTGGRNTEAFF. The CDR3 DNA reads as TGTGCCAGCAGCTCCCGGACAGGGGGCAGGAACACTGAAGCTTTCTTT.

CDR3 sequence (DNA): TGTGCCAGCAGTGAAAGGGGACAGTACAATGAGCAGTTCTTC. It encodes CASSERGQYNEQFF. The chain joins TRBV6-1 to TRBJ2-1; TRBD1 aligns across 7 bases. This CDR3 spans 14 amino acids. V lost 2 bases to trimming and J lost 4 bases; unmatched junction nucleotides: 2. CDR1 is MNHNS, CDR2 SASEGT, per germline.

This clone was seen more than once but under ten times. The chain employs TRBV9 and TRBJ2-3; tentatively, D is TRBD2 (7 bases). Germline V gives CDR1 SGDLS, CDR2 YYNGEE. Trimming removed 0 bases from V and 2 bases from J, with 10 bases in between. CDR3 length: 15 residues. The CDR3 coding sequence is TGTGCCAGCAGCGTAGCGGGGGGCCTCACAGATACGCAGTATTTT. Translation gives CASSVAGGLTDTQYF.